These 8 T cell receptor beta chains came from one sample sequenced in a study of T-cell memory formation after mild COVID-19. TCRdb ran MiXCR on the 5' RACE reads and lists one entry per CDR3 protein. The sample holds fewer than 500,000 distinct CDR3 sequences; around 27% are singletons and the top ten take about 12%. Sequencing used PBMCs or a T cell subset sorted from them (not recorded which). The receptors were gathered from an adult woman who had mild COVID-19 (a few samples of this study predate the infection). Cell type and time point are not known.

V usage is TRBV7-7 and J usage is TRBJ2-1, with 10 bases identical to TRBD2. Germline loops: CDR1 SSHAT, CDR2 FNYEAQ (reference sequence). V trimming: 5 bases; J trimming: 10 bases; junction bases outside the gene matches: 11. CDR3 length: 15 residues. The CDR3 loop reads CASSAVAGGLQEQFF. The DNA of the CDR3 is TGTGCCAGCAGCGCAGTAGCGGGGGGACTACAGGAGCAGTTCTTC.

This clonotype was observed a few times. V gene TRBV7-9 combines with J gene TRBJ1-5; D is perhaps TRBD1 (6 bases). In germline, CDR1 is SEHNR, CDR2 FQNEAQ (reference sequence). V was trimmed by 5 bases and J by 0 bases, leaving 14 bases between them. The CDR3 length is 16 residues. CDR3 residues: CASSPLRGSSNQPQHF. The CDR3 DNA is TGTGCCAGCAGCCCCCTTAGGGGGTCTAGCAATCAGCCCCAGCATTTT.

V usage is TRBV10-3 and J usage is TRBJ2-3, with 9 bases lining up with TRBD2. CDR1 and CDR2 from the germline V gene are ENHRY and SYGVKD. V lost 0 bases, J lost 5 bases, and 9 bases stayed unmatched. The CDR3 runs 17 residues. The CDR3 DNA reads TGTGCCATCAGTGAGTCGCTCCTAGCGGGGCAGTTAGATACGCAGTATTTT. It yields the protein CAISESLLAGQLDTQYF.

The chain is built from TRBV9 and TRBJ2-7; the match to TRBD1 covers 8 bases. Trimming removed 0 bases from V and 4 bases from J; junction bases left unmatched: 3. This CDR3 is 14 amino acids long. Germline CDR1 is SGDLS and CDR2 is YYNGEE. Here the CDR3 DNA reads TGTGCCAGCAGCGTAGAAGACAGGGGATACGAGCAGTACTTC. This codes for CASSVEDRGYEQYF. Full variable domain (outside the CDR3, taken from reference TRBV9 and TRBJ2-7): DSGVTQTPKHLITATGQRVTLRCSPRSGDLSVYWYQQSLDQGLQFLIQYYNGEERAKGNILERFSAQQFPDLHSELNLSSLELGDSALYFCASSVEDRGYEQYFGPGTRLTVT.

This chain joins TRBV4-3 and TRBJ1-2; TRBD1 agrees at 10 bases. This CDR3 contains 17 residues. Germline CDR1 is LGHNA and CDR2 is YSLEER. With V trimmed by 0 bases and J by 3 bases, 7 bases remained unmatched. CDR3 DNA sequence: TGCGCCAGCAGCCAAGATTGGGCAGGGACAGGGGACTATGGCTACACCTTC. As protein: CASSQDWAGTGDYGYTF.

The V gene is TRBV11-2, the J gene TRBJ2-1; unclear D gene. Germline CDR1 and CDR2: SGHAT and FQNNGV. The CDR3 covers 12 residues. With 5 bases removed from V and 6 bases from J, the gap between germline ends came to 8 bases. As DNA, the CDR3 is TGTGCCAGCAGCCACCAGGCCAATGAGCAGTTCTTC. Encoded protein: CASSHQANEQFF.

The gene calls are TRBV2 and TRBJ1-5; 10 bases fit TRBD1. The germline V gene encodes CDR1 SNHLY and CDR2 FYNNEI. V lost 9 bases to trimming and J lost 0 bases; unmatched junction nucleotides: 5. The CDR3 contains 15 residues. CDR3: CASQGQGISNQPQHF. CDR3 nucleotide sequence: TGTGCCAGTCAGGGACAGGGGATTAGCAATCAGCCCCAGCATTTT.

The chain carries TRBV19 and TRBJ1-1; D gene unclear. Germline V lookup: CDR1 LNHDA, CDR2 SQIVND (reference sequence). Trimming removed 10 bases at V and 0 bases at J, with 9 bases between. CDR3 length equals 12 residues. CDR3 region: CATLHMNTEAFF. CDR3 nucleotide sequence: TGTGCCACACTCCACATGAACACTGAAGCTTTCTTT.